The entry below describes one T cell receptor (beta chain). Antigen: not known. TCRdb derives one entry per CDR3 protein from the 5' RACE reads, leaving out DNA. In total, the table holds about 380,000 distinct CDR3 sequences. This sample was taken from a study of T cells expressing NK-cell markers. Across the study: Cells sorted as CD3+CD56+NKG2C+, CD3+CD56+NKG2C- and CD3+CD56-NKG2C+ T cells supplied the TCR beta repertoires. Study-level points and caveats: Also leading the CD3+CD56-NKG2C+ fraction in a handful of donors were these clonotypes.

This CDR3 spans 16 amino acids. The V gene's germline CDR1 is SGHRS and CDR2 YFSETQ. The sequenced sample was blood T cells: a sorted CD56 or NKG2C T cell subset, CD4+ or CD8+ T cells, or bulk PBMC T cells (not recorded which). The chain joins TRBV5-1 to TRBJ1-3; TCRdb designates TRBD1, a call that cannot be tested without DNA. This sequence was found in a man aged 18 to 69 in good health. This CDR3 is CASSSGQIFSGNTIYF. Using reference TRBV5-1 and TRBJ1-3 for the parts outside the CDR3, the full variable domain is KAGVTQTPRYLIKTRGQQVTLSCSPISGHRSVSWYQQTPGQGLQFLFEYFSETQRNKGNFPGRFSGRQFSNSRSEMNVSTLELGDSALYLCASSSGQIFSGNTIYFGEGSWLTVV.